Below, 28 T cell receptor beta chains from the same sample are listed, as sequenced in a study of CD8+ T cells in alopecia areata. Noted treatment: oral pan-JAK inhibitor, 5-10 mg twice daily. The sequencing template was cDNA reverse transcribed from extracted RNA. TCRdb keeps only in-frame clones here, not all; method: immunoSEQ multiplex PCR. The sample shows roughly 110,000 clones, roughly 50% of them seen only once. Source: CD8+ T cells sorted from blood, taken at week 24, from a patient treated with tofacitinib. The receptors here all came from a human donor with alopecia areata.

This sequence joins TRBV10-3 and TRBJ1-5; 9 bases fit TRBD1. The CDR3 length is 15 residues. Looked up from germline, CDR1 is ENHRY and CDR2 is SYGVKD. J gave up 4 bases and V 5 bases, and 6 bases lay outside the gene matches. The CDR3 nucleotides read TGTGCCATCAGTTCGACAGGGGGAACTAATCAGCCCCAGCATTTT. Its protein is CAISSTGGTNQPQHF.

The chain is built from TRBV27 and TRBJ2-3, with a weak D call TRBD2 (7 bases). With 3 bases removed from V and 4 bases from J, the gap between germline ends came to 17 bases. The V gene's germline CDR1 is MNHEY and CDR2 SMNVEV (reference sequence). The CDR3 consists of 16 residues. CDR3 amino acids: CASSFTHRGGADTQYF. The DNA of the CDR3 is TGTGCCAGCAGTTTTACCCATAGGGGGGGTGCAGATACGCAGTATTTT.

This chain uses TRBV7-9 with TRBJ2-2; D gene unclear. The CDR3 has 16 residues. The ends were cut back, 11 bases at V and 3 bases at J, with 22 bases in the middle. Germline V gene data show CDR1 as SEHNR and CDR2 as FQNEAQ (reference sequence). The CDR3: CASRPSPPIHTGELFF. The CDR3 nucleotides read TGTGCCTCAAGACCGAGCCCCCCGATACACACCGGGGAGCTGTTTTTT.

V and J are TRBV30 and TRBJ1-1, with 7 bases lining up with TRBD1. This CDR3 is 15 amino acids long. CDR1 GTSNPN and CDR2 SVGIG come from the germline V gene (reference sequence). The trim removed 2 bases at V and 0 bases at J, leaving 6 bases unmatched. CDR3 nucleotide sequence: TGTGCCTGGAGTCCAGGGGGGCGGCTGAACACTGAAGCTTTCTTT. Its protein product is CAWSPGGRLNTEAFF.

The chain has TRBV18 and TRBJ2-3; maybe TRBD2 (6 bases). Germline V gives CDR1 KGHSH, CDR2 LQKENI. CDR3 length: 12 amino acids. V was pared by 0 bases and J by 11 bases, with 9 bases between. CDR3 sequence reads: CASSPPGLWQYF. In nucleotides, the CDR3 is TGTGCCAGCTCACCACCGGGACTGTGGCAGTATTTT.

This clone has just a few counts. The J gene is TRBJ2-7, the V gene TRBV5-1, with 7 bases aligning to TRBD2. CDR3 length equals 16 residues. From germline, CDR1 is SGHRS and CDR2 YFSETQ. Trimming took 0 bases from V and 2 from J; bases not matched to a gene: 8. Written as DNA, the CDR3 is TGCGCCAGCAGCTTGGCCTTAACGGGACTACCCTACGAGCAGTACTTC. It encodes CASSLALTGLPYEQYF.

This clone appeared once. The chain uses TRBV5-1 and TRBJ1-1; D is unclear. The length of the CDR3 is 13 residues. Trimming cost V 3 bases and J 3 bases, with 9 bases left between them. Germline V CDR1 and CDR2: SGHRS, YFSETQ. CDR3 residues: CASSSKLDTEAFF. CDR3 coding DNA: TGCGCCAGCAGCTCGAAGCTCGACACTGAAGCTTTCTTT.

The chain employs TRBV23-1 and TRBJ2-2, with a tentative D call TRBD2 (5 bases). TRBV23-1 counts as an open reading frame of uncertain function. CDR3 size: 19 residues. Trimming took off 9 bases at V and 0 bases at J, with 26 bases between the two ends. CDR3 bases: TGCGCCAGAAGAGCTCTGGGTATTCGGCGGGCTTCGAACACCGGGGAGCTGTTTTTT. Translating gives CARRALGIRRASNTGELFF.

The CDR3 DNA reads TGTGCTAGTGGTGGGACAGGGGGTGCGAATCAGCCCCAGCATTTT. It translates to CASGGTGGANQPQHF. The V call is TRBV12-5, the J call TRBJ1-5; 11 bases align to TRBD1. Germline loops: CDR1 LGHNT, CDR2 FRNRAP. J was trimmed by 4 bases and V by 5 bases; bases with no gene match: 4. The CDR3 length is 15 residues.

This sequence joins TRBV4-1 and TRBJ2-7; TRBD1 agrees at 10 bases. The J segment lost 7 bases and the V segment lost 3 bases, leaving 6 bases of the junction unmatched. Germline CDR1 is MGHRA and CDR2 is YSYEKL. This CDR3 region has 14 residues. CDR3 in DNA: TGCGCCAGCAGCCACATCCGGGACAGGGGTGAGCAGTACTTC. This translates into CASSHIRDRGEQYF.

This sequence joins TRBV5-1 and TRBJ1-5, with 10 bases fitting TRBD1. Unmatched junction bases numbered 0, after V lost 3 bases and J lost 6 bases. Germline V gene sequence: CDR1 SGHRS, CDR2 YFSETQ. The CDR3 sequence is 13 residues long. The CDR3 loop is CASSWTGGQPQHF. DNA for the CDR3: TGCGCCAGCAGCTGGACAGGGGGTCAGCCCCAGCATTTT.

The V gene is TRBV15, the J gene TRBJ2-1, with TRBD1 identical over 9 bases. CDR1 is LNHNV and CDR2 is YYDKDF in the germline V gene (reference sequence). The ends lost 0 bases at V and 5 bases at J; junction bases unmatched: 5. This CDR3 has 16 residues. CDR3 amino acids: CATSRDGTGLNNEQFF. The CDR3 DNA follows: TGTGCCACCAGCAGAGATGGGACAGGGCTGAACAATGAGCAGTTCTTC.

This CDR3 is CASSGRGRSYNEQFF. Written as DNA, the CDR3 is TGTGCCAGCAGTGGGCGGGGGAGGTCCTACAATGAGCAGTTCTTC. V is TRBV11-2 and J is TRBJ2-1; 7 bases are shared with TRBD2. From germline, CDR1 is SGHAT and CDR2 FQNNGV. J lost 1 base, V lost 6 bases, and 6 bases had no gene match. The CDR3 extends over 15 amino acids.

This rearrangement joins TRBV30 to TRBJ1-5; D possibly corresponds to TRBD1 (5 bases). Germline V gene lookup returns CDR1 GTSNPN and CDR2 SVGIG (reference sequence). This CDR3 has 16 residues. V lost 3 bases and J lost 2, with 17 bases in between. CDR3 protein: CAWSEIGVTGNQPQHF. DNA for the CDR3: TGTGCCTGGAGCGAAATAGGGGTAACTGGCAATCAGCCCCAGCATTTT.

The CDR3 DNA is TGTGCCAGCAGCCCCGGACAGTATAATTCACCCCTCCACTTT. Translating gives CASSPGQYNSPLHF. The rearrangement uses TRBV14 and TRBJ1-6, with D tentatively TRBD1 (6 bases). V lost 4 bases and J 4 bases, leaving 8 bases between the germline ends. The CDR3 loop spans 14 amino acids. Germline V lookup: CDR1 SGHDN, CDR2 FVKESK.

The chain has TRBV27 and TRBJ2-7; perhaps D is TRBD1 or TRBD2 (5 bases each). CDR1 MNHEY and CDR2 SMNVEV come from the germline V gene (reference sequence). The CDR3 contains 16 residues. Between the trimmed V and J ends, which lost 5 bases and 5 bases, there was a span of 22 bases. The CDR3 DNA reads TGTGCCAGCAGTCCTTCCGGGCAGGGAGTTTTCCACGAGCAGTACTTC. It encodes CASSPSGQGVFHEQYF.

The chain employs TRBV5-1 and TRBJ2-3, with 8 bases matching TRBD1. Germline CDR1 SGHRS, CDR2 YFSETQ. This CDR3 comprises 15 residues. V lost 4 bases to trimming and J lost 2 bases; unmatched junction nucleotides: 6. The CDR3 region has the DNA TGCGCCAGCAGCGGGGACAGGTCCATCACAGATACGCAGTATTTT. Translating it yields CASSGDRSITDTQYF.

With respect to this clone: The same CDR3 arises from other DNA sequences in this sample as well. V usage is TRBV5-4 and J usage is TRBJ2-7; 11 bases line up with TRBD1. The CDR3 length is 14 residues. The V gene end was trimmed by 0 bases and the J gene end by 5 bases; junction bases not matched to a gene: 1. CDR1 and CDR2 from the germline V gene are SGHNT and YYREEE (reference sequence). The chain's CDR3 is CASSLAGQGDEQYF. The CDR3 DNA reads TGTGCCAGCAGCTTGGCGGGACAGGGGGACGAGCAGTACTTC.

V and J are TRBV4-1 and TRBJ2-1, with TRBD2 matching over 10 bases. CDR1 and CDR2 (germline): MGHRA, YSYEKL. V dropped 1 base and J dropped 0; count of bases not matched to a gene: 9. The CDR3 covers 19 residues. The CDR3 DNA follows: TGCGCCAGCAGCCAAGGTCTAGCGGGGGCCGCAAGCTCCTACAATGAGCAGTTCTTC. Amino acids: CASSQGLAGAASSYNEQFF.

The CDR3 spells CASSLELGTEAFF. CDR3 DNA sequence: TGCGCCAGCAGCTTGGAGCTGGGCACTGAAGCTTTCTTT. The chain recombines TRBV5-1 with TRBJ1-1; no reliable D call. The length of the CDR3 is 13 residues. CDR1 is SGHRS, CDR2 YFSETQ, per germline. Trimming cost V 0 bases and J 4 bases, with 7 bases left between them. Drawing the rest from reference TRBV5-1 and TRBJ1-1, the complete variable domain is KAGVTQTPRYLIKTRGQQVTLSCSPISGHRSVSWYQQTPGQGLQFLFEYFSETQRNKGNFPGRFSGRQFSNSRSEMNVSTLELGDSALYLCASSLELGTEAFFGQGTRLTVV.

Of note for this clone: This sample also contains other DNA sequences that code for the same CDR3. The rearrangement uses TRBV29-1 and TRBJ2-7, with D perhaps being TRBD1 or TRBD2 (5 bases each). The CDR3 spans 12 residues. Germline assignment: CDR1 SQVTM and CDR2 ANQGSEA. The V end was cut by 3 bases, the J end by 4 bases, with 10 bases between. The CDR3, as DNA: TGCAGCGTTGAGGGGGTGGGTTACGAGCAGTACTTC. It specifies CSVEGVGYEQYF.

This clone was observed a few times. The chain carries TRBV30 and TRBJ2-7; perhaps TRBD1 as D (6 bases). Germline V CDR1 and CDR2: GTSNPN, SVGIG (reference sequence). The CDR3 contains 15 residues. V was trimmed by 7 bases and J by 2 bases, leaving 21 bases between them. The CDR3 reads CAFTSGTNGAYEQYF. CDR3 sequence (DNA): TGTGCCTTCACGTCCGGGACAAACGGCGCCTACGAGCAGTACTTC.

This chain uses TRBV9 with TRBJ1-1; the D gene is possibly TRBD1 (5 bases). The V end was cut by 4 bases, the J end by 4 bases, with 14 bases between. The CDR3 totals 14 residues. Germline V CDR1 and CDR2: SGDLS, YYNGEE. The CDR3 DNA follows: TGTGCCAGCAGCCCTAGCGGGGGACCCACTGAAGCTTTCTTT. Translated: CASSPSGGPTEAFF.

This chain uses TRBV4-3 with TRBJ1-5, with a tentative D call TRBD1 (6 bases). The V gene's germline CDR1 is LGHNA and CDR2 YSLEER. CDR3 length: 19 residues. V was cut by 0 bases and J by 4 bases, with 22 bases left in between. The CDR3 spells CASSQDSWGTRGSNQPQHF. The CDR3, as DNA: TGCGCCAGCAGCCAAGATTCGTGGGGGACCAGGGGCTCGAATCAGCCCCAGCATTTT.

This clone has more than one count but fewer than ten. The chain couples TRBV29-1 to TRBJ2-1; D is unclear. The CDR3 runs to 11 residues. Trimming took 1 base from V and 9 from J, leaving 7 bases between them. The germline gives CDR1 SQVTM, CDR2 ANQGSEA. The CDR3 nucleotides are TGCAGCGTTGAAGTAGTCGGTGAGCAGTTCTTC. Its protein product is CSVEVVGEQFF.

The sample holds a few counts of this clone. V is TRBV30 and J is TRBJ1-5; 9 bases fit TRBD1. Trimming removed 1 base from V and 2 bases from J; junction bases left unmatched: 6. The CDR3 is 16 residues long. The germline CDR1 and CDR2 sequences are GTSNPN and SVGIG (reference sequence). This chain's CDR3 is CAWSDLRTGGNQPQHF. CDR3 sequence (DNA): TGTGCCTGGAGTGACCTCCGGACAGGGGGCAATCAGCCCCAGCATTTT. Full variable domain (rest looked up from reference TRBV30 and TRBJ1-5): SQTIHQWPATLVQPVGSPLSLECTVEGTSNPNLYWYRQAAGRGLQLLFYSVGIGQISSEVPQNLSASRPQDRQFILSSKKLLLSDSGFYLCAWSDLRTGGNQPQHFGDGTRLSIL.

This clone was counted only a few times. The gene calls are TRBV5-4 and TRBJ2-5; the D gene is possibly TRBD2 (5 bases). The CDR3 extends over 13 amino acids. V gave up 0 bases and J gave up 4 bases, with 7 bases separating them. Germline V gives CDR1 SGHNT, CDR2 YYREEE (reference sequence). This chain's CDR3 is CASSLARGETQYF. For the CDR3, the DNA is TGTGCCAGCAGCTTGGCCCGGGGAGAGACCCAGTACTTC. The full variable domain, rest sourced from reference TRBV5-4 and TRBJ2-5, is ETGVTQSPTHLIKTRGQQVTLRCSSQSGHNTVSWYQQALGQGPQFIFQYYREEENGRGNFPPRFSGLQFPNYSSELNVNALELDDSALYLCASSLARGETQYFGPGTRLLVL.

Notes on this clone: At one of its ends the junction is not consistent with the germline gene, which may arise from a read error. The J gene is TRBJ2-7, the V gene TRBV7-8, with 10 nucleotides matching TRBD1. The germline gives CDR1 SGHVS, CDR2 FQNEAQ. CDR3 size: 15 residues. The CDR3 DNA sequence: TGCGCCAGCAGCCCCGGACAGGGGGAAGGATACGAGCAGTACTTC. Translated, it gives CASSPGQGEGYEQYF.